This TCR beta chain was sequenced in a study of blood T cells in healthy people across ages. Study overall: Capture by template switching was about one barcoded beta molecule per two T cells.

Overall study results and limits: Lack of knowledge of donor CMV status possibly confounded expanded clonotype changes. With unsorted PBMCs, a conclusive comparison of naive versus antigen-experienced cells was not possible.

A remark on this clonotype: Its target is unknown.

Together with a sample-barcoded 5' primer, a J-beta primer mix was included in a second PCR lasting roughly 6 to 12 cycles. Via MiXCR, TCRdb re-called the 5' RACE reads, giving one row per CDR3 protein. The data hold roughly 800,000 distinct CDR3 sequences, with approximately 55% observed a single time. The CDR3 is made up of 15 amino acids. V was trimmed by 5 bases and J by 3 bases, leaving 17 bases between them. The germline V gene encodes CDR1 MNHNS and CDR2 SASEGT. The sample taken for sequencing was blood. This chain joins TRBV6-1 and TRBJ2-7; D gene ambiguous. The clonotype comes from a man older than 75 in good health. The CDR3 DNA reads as TGTGCCAGCAGTCTTCGGACCCTCGGGTACTACGAGCAGTACTTC. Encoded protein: CASSLRTLGYYEQYF.